These 25 T cell receptor beta chains originate from one sample sequenced in a study of blood T cell repertoires in COVID-19. Assay: immunoSEQ multiplex PCR; the TCRdb copy retains only in-frame clones and omits some. The table lists about 120,000 clones, over 65% of them singletons. Input material: peripheral blood. These receptors were collected from a man in his 60s with acute or convalescent COVID-19.

This clone was seen only once. CDR3 in amino acids: CASSPLTGSIYNEQFF. The DNA for the CDR3 is TGTGCCAGCAGCCCCCTGACAGGGTCGATCTACAATGAGCAGTTCTTC. V and J are TRBV14 and TRBJ2-1; 7 nucleotides align to TRBD1. The CDR3 loop spans 16 amino acids. Germline V gene lookup returns CDR1 SGHDN and CDR2 FVKESK. The ends lost 4 bases at V and 3 bases at J; junction bases unmatched: 9.

The chain carries TRBV25-1 and TRBJ1-1; possible D gene TRBD1, 6 bases. The CDR3 is made up of 14 amino acids. Germline assignment: CDR1 MGHDK and CDR2 SYGVNS. V was cut by 5 bases and J by 1 base, with 11 bases left in between. CDR3 region: CASSPWTENTEAFF. For the CDR3, the DNA is TGTGCCAGCAGTCCCTGGACAGAGAACACTGAAGCTTTCTTT.

The V gene is TRBV7-3, the J gene TRBJ2-5; TRBD2 is a possible D gene (6 bases). Trimming removed 6 bases from V and 5 bases from J, with 13 bases in between. CDR3 length: 13 residues. Germline loops: CDR1 SGHTA, CDR2 FQGTGA. CDR3 DNA sequence: TGTGCCAGCAGTGGGCCGGGGGATGAGACCCAGTACTTC. Translation: CASSGPGDETQYF.

The rearrangement links TRBV5-1 to TRBJ2-1; 9 bases match TRBD2. The CDR3 totals 15 residues. The germline CDR1 and CDR2 sequences are SGHRS and YFSETQ. Trimming at V came to 0 bases and at J to 6 bases, leaving 4 bases not matched to a gene. Written as DNA, the CDR3 is TGCGCCAGCAGCTTGGGTAGCGGGAGCGTCAATGAGCAGTTCTTC. Amino acids: CASSLGSGSVNEQFF. Variable domain in full (rest from reference TRBV5-1 and TRBJ2-1): KAGVTQTPRYLIKTRGQQVTLSCSPISGHRSVSWYQQTPGQGLQFLFEYFSETQRNKGNFPGRFSGRQFSNSRSEMNVSTLELGDSALYLCASSLGSGSVNEQFFGPGTRLTVL.

J is TRBJ2-1 and V is TRBV7-9; 9 bases map to TRBD2. The trim removed 0 bases at V and 9 bases at J, leaving 9 bases unmatched. The CDR3 is 16 amino acids. Germline V gene sequence: CDR1 SEHNR, CDR2 FQNEAQ (reference sequence). The CDR3 bases are TGTGCCAGCAGCTTAGCTGTGGTAGCGGGAGATCGTGAGCAGTTCTTC. Protein sequence: CASSLAVVAGDREQFF.

This chain joins TRBV6-5 and TRBJ1-1; TRBD1 matches 11 bases. CDR3 length equals 15 residues. Per the germline V gene, CDR1 is MNHEY and CDR2 is SVGAGI. The V segment lost 6 bases and the J segment 1 base; nucleotides outside the gene matches: 4. The CDR3, as DNA: TGTGCCAGCAGAGGACAGGGGGCAGGGAACACTGAAGCTTTCTTT. Its translation: CASRGQGAGNTEAFF.

The rearrangement uses TRBV27 and TRBJ1-5, with 11 bases fitting TRBD1. The CDR3 contains 17 residues. CDR1 is MNHEY, CDR2 SMNVEV, per germline (reference sequence). Losses at the gene ends were 8 bases for V and 2 bases for J; bases not matched to a gene: 11. CDR3 sequence (DNA): TGTGCCAGCCGGGGACAGGGGGTCGGCTTGGGCAATCAGCCCCAGCATTTT. Its translation: CASRGQGVGLGNQPQHF.

The sample holds one count of this clone. The genes are TRBV25-1 and TRBJ2-1; 10 bases are shared with TRBD1. The trim removed 3 bases at V and 8 bases at J, leaving 10 bases unmatched. Germline CDR1 MGHDK, CDR2 SYGVNS. The CDR3 sequence is 16 residues long. As DNA, the CDR3 is TGTGCCAGCAGTGAGTGGAAGTCGGACAGGGGGGATGAGCAGTTCTTC. Translated, it gives CASSEWKSDRGDEQFF.

The chain couples TRBV7-9 to TRBJ2-1; 8 bases line up with TRBD2. The germline V gene has CDR1 SEHNR and CDR2 FQNEAQ (reference sequence). The CDR3 extends over 13 amino acids. Trimming took 5 bases from V and 11 from J; bases not matched to a gene: 8. CDR3 DNA sequence: TGTGCCAGCAGCAACGGGGGGGTCCCCCAGCAGTTCTTC. Its translation is CASSNGGVPQQFF.

The chain combines TRBV6-2 or TRBV6-3 with TRBJ2-1; TRBD1 is a possible D gene (5 bases). The CDR3 is made up of 16 amino acids. Trimming left V 0 bases short and J 6 bases short, with 15 bases between. The germline gives CDR1 MNHEY, CDR2 SVGEGT. Written as DNA, the CDR3 is TGTGCCAGCAGTTACTCGGAAGGGGTCGGCGGCAATGAGCAGTTCTTC. Its protein product is CASSYSEGVGGNEQFF.

The rearrangement links TRBV7-9 to TRBJ2-3, with a tentative D call TRBD2 (6 bases). V lost 2 bases to trimming and J lost 1 base, with 10 bases between them. The germline V gene has CDR1 SEHNR and CDR2 FQNEAQ (reference sequence). The CDR3 consists of 15 residues. CDR3 in DNA: TGTGCCAGCAGCTTATTGGGCGGGGGCACAGATACGCAGTATTTT. The encoded protein is CASSLLGGGTDTQYF.

V gene TRBV29-1 combines with J gene TRBJ2-3; D ambiguous. V lost 7 bases, J lost 1 base, and 12 bases lay in between. The CDR3 covers 13 residues. Germline V lookup: CDR1 SQVTM, CDR2 ANQGSEA. CDR3 residues: CSGQTAGTDTQYF. CDR3 DNA: TGCAGCGGTCAGACCGCGGGCACAGATACGCAGTATTTT.

The chain has TRBV6-1 and TRBJ1-2; D is ambiguous. Germline CDR1 reads MNHNS; CDR2 reads SASEGT. V lost 0 bases to trimming and J lost 2 bases, with 4 bases between them. The CDR3 is 13 amino acids. CDR3 DNA sequence: TGTGCCAGCAGTGAAGCCGGGAACTATGGCTACACCTTC. Amino acids: CASSEAGNYGYTF.

The rearrangement uses TRBV28 and TRBJ2-5; TRBD2 matches 9 bases. The CDR3 is 14 amino acids. CDR1 and CDR2 (germline): MDHEN, SYDVKM. V trimming: 7 bases; J trimming: 5 bases; junction bases outside the gene matches: 8. In DNA form, the CDR3 reads TGTGCCAGCACGATAGGCGGGAGGGTGGAGACCCAGTACTTC. It codes for CASTIGGRVETQYF.

This chain connects TRBV29-1 to TRBJ2-6, with TRBD2 as a possible D gene (6 bases). Trimming removed 7 bases at V and 6 bases at J, with 13 bases between. The CDR3 runs to 13 residues. Germline V CDR1 and CDR2: SQVTM, ANQGSEA. CDR3 in DNA: TGCAGCGCCATCGGGGGATCGGCCAACGTCCTGACTTTC. This encodes CSAIGGSANVLTF.

The V gene is TRBV7-2, the J gene TRBJ2-7; TRBD1 aligns across 9 bases. Germline CDR1 and CDR2: SGHTA and FQGNSA. The CDR3 covers 15 residues. The V segment lost 6 bases and the J segment 5 bases; nucleotides outside the gene matches: 11. DNA of the CDR3: TGTGCCAGCAGTTACTACACAGGGGGCCGGGACGAGCAGTACTTC. As protein: CASSYYTGGRDEQYF. Full variable domain (remainder filled in from reference TRBV7-2 and TRBJ2-7): GAGVSQSPSNKVTEKGKDVELRCDPISGHTALYWYRQSLGQGLEFLIYFQGNSAPDKSGLPSDRFSAERTGGSVSTLTIQRTQQEDSAVYLCASSYYTGGRDEQYFGPGTRLTVT.

The chain carries TRBV28 and TRBJ1-2; D is unresolved. Germline CDR1 and CDR2: MDHEN and SYDVKM. V was trimmed by 5 bases and J by 3 bases, leaving 4 bases between them. The CDR3 has 11 amino acids. In nucleotides, the CDR3 is TGTGCCAGCAGTCCTGACTATGGCTACACCTTC. Its protein is CASSPDYGYTF.

This rearrangement joins TRBV2 to TRBJ1-5; 8 bases agree with TRBD1. Germline assignment: CDR1 SNHLY and CDR2 FYNNEI. CDR3 length equals 15 residues. V trimming: 2 bases; J trimming: 2 bases; junction bases outside the gene matches: 2. In nucleotides, the CDR3 is TGTGCCAGCAGTGAACAGGGGGCTGGCAATCAGCCCCAGCATTTT. Its protein product is CASSEQGAGNQPQHF.

This chain uses TRBV2 with TRBJ2-7; TRBD1 matches at 11 bases. Germline CDR1 is SNHLY and CDR2 is FYNNEI. This CDR3 contains 16 residues. Unmatched junction bases numbered 9, after V lost 5 bases and J lost 3 bases. CDR3 residues: CASSPAPGQGGYEQYF. The CDR3 region has the DNA TGTGCCAGCAGTCCCGCCCCGGGACAGGGGGGCTACGAGCAGTACTTC.

The rearrangement uses TRBV18 and TRBJ2-2; 7 bases fit TRBD1. V was pared by 4 bases and J by 3 bases, with 5 bases of the junction left unmatched. CDR3 length: 15 amino acids. Germline V gene sequence: CDR1 KGHSH, CDR2 LQKENI. The CDR3 loop reads CASSQQGMDTGELFF. The DNA of the CDR3 is TGTGCCAGCTCACAACAGGGGATGGACACCGGGGAGCTGTTTTTT.

The chain combines TRBV7-3 with TRBJ2-5; 7 bases match TRBD2. Trimming cost V 7 bases and J 4 bases; bases outside gene matches: 9. This CDR3 is built from 14 residues. The germline CDR1 and CDR2 sequences are SGHTA and FQGTGA. For the CDR3, the DNA is TGTGCCAGCACCCCTTTGCGGGAGCGAGAGACCCAGTACTTC. Its translation: CASTPLRERETQYF.

The rearrangement uses TRBV24-1 and TRBJ1-2; D possibly corresponds to TRBD1 (6 bases). CDR1 is KGHDR and CDR2 is SFDVKD in the germline V gene. The V end was cut by 0 bases, the J end by 8 bases, with 12 bases between. The CDR3 covers 14 residues. This CDR3 is CATSDLSRGYGYTF. The CDR3 coding sequence is TGTGCCACCAGTGATTTGTCCAGGGGCTACGGCTACACCTTC.

The genes are TRBV27 and TRBJ1-5, with TRBD1 matching 9 bases. This CDR3 has 16 amino acids. The germline V gene encodes CDR1 MNHEY and CDR2 SMNVEV (reference sequence). V was clipped by 4 bases and J by 2 bases; unmatched bases: 6. CDR3 region: CASSSTGGPGNQPQHF. The CDR3 bases are TGTGCCAGCAGTTCCACAGGGGGCCCGGGCAATCAGCCCCAGCATTTT.

The chain joins TRBV28 to TRBJ2-7, with TRBD2 as a possible D gene (5 bases). The length of the CDR3 is 12 residues. The germline V gene has CDR1 MDHEN and CDR2 SYDVKM. V dropped 5 bases and J dropped 7 bases, with 12 bases sitting between them. The CDR3 DNA is TGTGCCAGCAGTCAGCCCTGGAGGGAGCAGTACTTC. Amino acid sequence: CASSQPWREQYF.

This clone was picked up one time. The rearrangement joins TRBV7-6 to TRBJ1-6; D is unclear. The V and J ends lost 1 base and 8 bases respectively, with 18 bases between them. From germline, CDR1 is SGHVS and CDR2 FNYEAQ. The CDR3 extends over 17 amino acids. The chain's CDR3 is CASSLEGSRSFDSPLHF. Here the CDR3 DNA reads TGTGCCAGCAGCTTAGAAGGGAGTCGCTCCTTTGATTCACCCCTCCACTTT.